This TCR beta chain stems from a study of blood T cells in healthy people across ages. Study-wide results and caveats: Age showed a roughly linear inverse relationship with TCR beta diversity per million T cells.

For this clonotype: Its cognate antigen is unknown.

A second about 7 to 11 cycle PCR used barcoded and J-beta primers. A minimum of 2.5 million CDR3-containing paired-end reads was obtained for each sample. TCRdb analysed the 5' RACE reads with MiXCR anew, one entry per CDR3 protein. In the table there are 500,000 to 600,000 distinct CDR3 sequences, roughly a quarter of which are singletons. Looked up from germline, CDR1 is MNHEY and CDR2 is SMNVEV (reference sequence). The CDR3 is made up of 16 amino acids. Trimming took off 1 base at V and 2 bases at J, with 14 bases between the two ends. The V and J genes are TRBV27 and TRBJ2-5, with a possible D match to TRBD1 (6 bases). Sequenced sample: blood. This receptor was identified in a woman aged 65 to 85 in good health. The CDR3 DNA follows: TGTGCCAGCAGTTTATTATCAGGGACAAGGCAAGAGACCCAGTACTTC. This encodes CASSLLSGTRQETQYF.